A single sample is the source of the 7 T cell receptor beta chains below, sequenced in a study of blood T cell repertoires in COVID-19 (dated by TCRdb to 2020 to 2022). Receptors were amplified or captured by the immunoSEQ multiplex PCR assay. TCRdb re-hosts the immuneACCESS table, in-frame sequences only. Its copies lack some clones; in the studies checked, an unresolved V gene accounts for under half of them, and the cause for the rest is not known. The sample table holds roughly 230,000 clones, of which about 80% were seen once. The ten largest clonotypes hold around 3.5% of the sample. The sample comprised PBMCs or T cells enriched from blood (not recorded which). The receptors stem from a man aged 50 to 60 who had recovered from COVID-19.

The V and J genes are TRBV11-2 and TRBJ2-7, with TRBD1 matching over 8 bases. V lost 6 bases and J lost 6; bases outside the gene matches: 7. This CDR3 contains 13 residues. Looked up from germline, CDR1 is SGHAT and CDR2 is FQNNGV. The CDR3 nucleotides read TGTGCCAGCAGTTTGGGACAGGCCCTCGAGCAGTACTTC. Its translation is CASSLGQALEQYF.

This chain links TRBV18 with TRBJ2-3, with 15 bases identical to TRBD2. Germline CDR1 is KGHSH and CDR2 is LQKENI. Trimming at V came to 3 bases and at J to 3 bases, leaving 1 base not matched to a gene. The CDR3 is made up of 16 amino acids. The CDR3 here is CASSPGLAGGTDTQYF. DNA of the CDR3: TGTGCCAGCTCACCCGGACTAGCGGGAGGGACAGATACGCAGTATTTT. Variable domain in full (rest from reference TRBV18 and TRBJ2-3): NAGVMQNPRHLVRRRGQEARLRCSPMKGHSHVYWYRQLPEEGLKFMVYLQKENIIDESGMPKERFSAEFPKEGPSILRIQQVVRGDSAAYFCASSPGLAGGTDTQYFGPGTRLTVL.

This clone has a single count. The DNA of the CDR3 is TGTGCCAGCATTTCAGGGGACGGAGAGACCCAGTACTTC. Its translation: CASISGDGETQYF. This chain joins TRBV2 and TRBJ2-5; a possible D gene is TRBD1 (6 bases). Trimming shortened V by 7 bases and J by 4 bases, and 13 bases separated the two germline ends. Germline CDR1 SNHLY, CDR2 FYNNEI. The CDR3 is 13 amino acids. Complete variable domain (other parts from reference TRBV2 and TRBJ2-5): EPEVTQTPSHQVTQMGQEVILRCVPISNHLYFYWYRQILGQKVEFLVSFYNNEISEKSEIFDDQFSVERPDGSNFTLKIRSTKLEDSAMYFCASISGDGETQYFGPGTRLLVL.

The chain combines TRBV30 with TRBJ2-1, with 7 nucleotides matching TRBD1. Germline lookup yields CDR1 GTSNPN and CDR2 SVGIG (reference sequence). The CDR3 is made up of 16 amino acids. Germline trimming cut 3 bases from V and 0 bases from J; bases unmatched to any gene: 8. In nucleotides, the CDR3 is TGTGCCTGGAGGGAGACCGGGACAGACTCCTACAATGAGCAGTTCTTC. The encoded protein is CAWRETGTDSYNEQFF.

V is TRBV2 and J is TRBJ1-4, with D unresolved. From germline, CDR1 is SNHLY and CDR2 FYNNEI. The CDR3 is 15 amino acids. V lost 7 bases and J 0 bases, leaving 12 bases between the germline ends. The CDR3 DNA reads TGTGCCAGCACTAGGAATGCAGCAACTAATGAAAAACTGTTTTTT. The encoded protein is CASTRNAATNEKLFF.

This clone has a single count. This rearrangement joins TRBV11-3 to TRBJ1-2; 9 bases are a match to TRBD1. This CDR3 region has 16 residues. V lost 5 bases and J lost 4; bases outside the gene matches: 11. The V gene's germline CDR1 is SGHNT and CDR2 YENEEA. The CDR3 bases are TGTGCCAGCAGCGCCCAGGGGGGACAGGGTCCCTATGGCTACACCTTC. Amino acid sequence: CASSAQGGQGPYGYTF.

This chain links TRBV2 with TRBJ2-2; TRBD1 aligns across 8 bases. The V segment lost 6 bases and the J segment 4 bases; nucleotides outside the gene matches: 7. Germline assignment: CDR1 SNHLY and CDR2 FYNNEI. The CDR3 length is 15 residues. The CDR3 region has the DNA TGTGCCAGCAGACTGAGGACAGGGAGCACCGGGGAGCTGTTTTTT. Its protein product is CASRLRTGSTGELFF.